This T cell receptor (beta chain) was captured in a study of breast tumors, draining lymph nodes, adjacent tissues. TCRdb called the multiplex PCR reads again in MiXCR, with one record for every CDR3 protein. The sample holds roughly 110,000 distinct CDR3 sequences; less than 40% are singletons and the top ten take about 6%. Points from the study as a whole: That most tumor T cells come from lymph nodes remained unproven. Tumor TCR diversity was below lymph nodes but above nontumor tissue. Tumor and nontumor repertoires were significantly more similar in luminal-like than in basal-like breast cancer. Most tumor T cells seemingly derive from lymph node, then expand in tumor.

Breast cancer patients provided tissue from their axillary draining lymph nodes. Ten or more counts support this clonotype. Its target is not known. The source of this sequence is a female donor with breast cancer. Some clones in this sample may be carry-over from other donors' samples. The sample was axillary lymph node tissue.

The CDR3 coding sequence is TGTGCCAGCAGCTTCCGTGGACGGGGCCCGGATACGCAGTATTTT. This gives the protein CASSFRGRGPDTQYF. V gene TRBV7-3 combines with J gene TRBJ2-3; possibly TRBD1 or TRBD2 for D (5 bases each). The V end was cut by 3 bases, the J end by 6 bases, with 16 bases between. The CDR3 contains 15 residues. The germline CDR1 and CDR2 sequences are SGHTA and FQGTGA.